The clone carrying this TCR beta chain appeared a single time. Its antigen is as yet unknown. The junction had 5 bases not matched to a gene; V was cut back by 2 bases and J by 8 bases. Germline assignment: CDR1 MNHEY and CDR2 SMNVEV (reference sequence). CDR3 size: 14 residues. In TCRdb, the reads were re-called with MiXCR into one record per CDR3 protein. Of 100,000 or so distinct CDR3 sequences listed, under 45% are singletons. This entry belongs to a study of T cell repertoires in cytomegalovirus infection. General observations from the study: It was HLA-C-restricted CMV-specific TCR beta clonotypes that dominated the response ex vivo. Summed frequency of shared TCR beta families picked out CMV carriers who also had the relevant HLA.

The chain links TRBV27 to TRBJ1-4; the match to TRBD1 covers 7 bases. The source was CD8+ T cells from cultured PBMCs, collected from culture after CMV antigen stimulation. This clonotype was sampled from a human donor in good health (CMV status not recorded). Some clones in this sample may be carry-over from other donors' samples. Here the CDR3 DNA reads TGTGCCAGCAGTTTACACAGGGGTGGCGAAAAACTGTTTTTT. Amino acid sequence: CASSLHRGGEKLFF.